The 28 T cell receptor beta chains in this list originate from one sample, sequenced in a study of blood T cell repertoires in COVID-19. Assay used: immunoSEQ multiplex PCR; TCRdb lists only in-frame clones, some missing. The table shows under 350,000 clones, with under 90% occurring only once. Sequenced material: PBMCs or T cells enriched from blood (not recorded which). The receptors were gathered from a woman aged 55-69 years who had recovered from COVID-19.

This chain connects TRBV7-3 to TRBJ2-6; 7 bases align to TRBD2. Germline CDR1 and CDR2: SGHTA and FQGTGA. The ends lost 8 bases at V and 0 bases at J; junction bases unmatched: 13. CDR3 length equals 18 residues. CDR3 coding DNA: TGTGCCAGCGATCGCGGGGGTGGATCGGCCTCTGGGGCCAACGTCCTGACTTTC. This translates into CASDRGGGSASGANVLTF. The whole variable domain, filled in from reference TRBV7-3 and TRBJ2-6, reads GAGVSQTPSNKVTEKGKYVELRCDPISGHTALYWYRQSLGQGPEFLIYFQGTGAADDSGLPNDRFFAVRPEGSVSTLKIQRTERGDSAVYLCASDRGGGSASGANVLTFGAGSRLTVL.

Of note for this clone: Distinct nucleotide sequences in the sample also encode this CDR3. The rearrangement joins TRBV7-2 to TRBJ1-5; D unclear. Trimming cost V 2 bases and J 6 bases, with 5 bases left between them. From germline, CDR1 is SGHTA and CDR2 FQGNSA. The CDR3 totals 12 residues. In DNA form, the CDR3 reads TGTGCCAGCAGCTTATACAGTCAGCCCCAGCATTTT. Translation gives CASSLYSQPQHF.

The rearrangement uses TRBV9 and TRBJ1-2; D possibly corresponds to TRBD1 (6 bases). Looked up from germline, CDR1 is SGDLS and CDR2 is YYNGEE. The CDR3 extends over 13 amino acids. V shed 4 bases and J shed 7 bases, with 14 bases lying between them. CDR3 sequence (DNA): TGTGCCAGCAGCAGACCAGGGGAGGGTGGCTACACCTTC. It translates to CASSRPGEGGYTF.

CDR3 sequence reads: CAWSYVAGQPQHF. CDR3 sequence (DNA): TGTGCCTGGAGTTACGTGGCGGGTCAGCCCCAGCATTTT. The genes are TRBV30 and TRBJ1-5, with no clear D. This CDR3 has 13 residues. Trimming removed 2 bases from V and 6 bases from J, with 11 bases in between. Per germline, CDR1 GTSNPN and CDR2 SVGIG (reference sequence).

CDR3 sequence (DNA): TGTGCCAGCAGCTTAGGGACTAGCGAGGGGACCCAGTACTTC. Translation: CASSLGTSEGTQYF. This chain connects TRBV7-9 to TRBJ2-5; 9 bases agree with TRBD2. The CDR3 is 14 amino acids. Germline CDR1 is SEHNR and CDR2 is FQNEAQ (reference sequence). Trimming removed 1 base from V and 7 bases from J; junction bases left unmatched: 4.

CDR3 nucleotides: TGTGCCAGCAGATACCGACAGGGAGAGACCCAGTACTTC. It specifies CASRYRQGETQYF. The V and J genes are TRBV28 and TRBJ2-5; the match to TRBD1 covers 7 bases. The germline gives CDR1 MDHEN, CDR2 SYDVKM. The CDR3 runs 13 residues. V trimming: 6 bases; J trimming: 4 bases; junction bases outside the gene matches: 5. Together with reference TRBV28 and TRBJ2-5, the CDR3 gives the full variable domain: DVKVTQSSRYLVKRTGEKVFLECVQDMDHENMFWYRQDPGLGLRLIYFSYDVKMKEKGDIPEGYSVSREKKERFSLILESASTNQTSMYLCASRYRQGETQYFGPGTRLLVL.

This clone was observed a few times. J is TRBJ2-2 and V is TRBV9; D is perhaps TRBD1 (5 bases). V shed 0 bases and J shed 5 bases, with 11 bases lying between them. Germline CDR1 is SGDLS and CDR2 is YYNGEE. This CDR3 region has 15 residues. CDR3 nucleotides: TGTGCCAGCAGCGTAGAAGGGGTTGGGACCGGGGAGCTGTTTTTT. It encodes CASSVEGVGTGELFF.

The chain recombines TRBV10-3 with TRBJ2-7; 11 positions match TRBD2. V shed 10 bases, J shed 0 bases, and the junction held 5 bases outside the gene matches. Germline CDR1 and CDR2: ENHRY and SYGVKD. This CDR3 spans 14 amino acids. Here the CDR3 DNA reads TGTGCCACTACCGGGACTAGCGGCTCCTACGAGCAGTACTTC. Protein: CATTGTSGSYEQYF.

This chain links TRBV6-5 with TRBJ1-4; D remains ambiguous. The V gene's germline CDR1 is MNHEY and CDR2 SVGAGI. This CDR3 has 12 amino acids. V was pared by 4 bases and J by 5 bases, with 5 bases between. The CDR3 spells CASSSLNEKLFF. The CDR3 nucleotides read TGTGCCAGCAGTTCACTCAATGAAAAACTGTTTTTT.

The gene calls are TRBV4-1 and TRBJ2-5; 12 bases match TRBD2. The trim removed 1 base at V and 1 base at J, leaving 1 base unmatched. The germline V gene encodes CDR1 MGHRA and CDR2 YSYEKL. The CDR3 contains 16 residues. The CDR3 DNA follows: TGCGCCAGCAGCCAAGGACTAGCGGGGGCCCAAGAGACCCAGTACTTC. Amino acid sequence: CASSQGLAGAQETQYF.

The J gene is TRBJ1-6, the V gene TRBV10-3, with a tentative D call TRBD1 (5 bases). The CDR3 length is 16 residues. V gave up 10 bases and J gave up 0 bases, with 16 bases separating them. The germline gives CDR1 ENHRY, CDR2 SYGVKD. CDR3 in amino acids: CATTRDLSSYNSPLHF. CDR3 DNA: TGTGCCACAACCAGGGATCTGAGCTCCTATAATTCACCCCTCCACTTT.

The chain joins TRBV10-1 to TRBJ2-1; D not resolved. CDR1 WNHNN and CDR2 SYGVQD come from the germline V gene (reference sequence). Trimming shortened V by 0 bases and J by 6 bases, and 15 bases separated the two germline ends. The CDR3 loop spans 16 amino acids. CDR3 loop: CASSESARIFPNEQFF. The CDR3 DNA is TGCGCCAGCAGTGAGTCAGCGAGGATCTTTCCCAATGAGCAGTTCTTC.

The rearrangement links TRBV2 to TRBJ2-1, with D perhaps matching TRBD1 (5 bases). Trimming stripped 4 bases from V and 9 bases from J, with 13 bases between. Germline CDR1 is SNHLY and CDR2 is FYNNEI. This CDR3 region has 13 residues. The CDR3: CASSVLWQGEQFF. Here the CDR3 DNA reads TGTGCCAGCAGTGTTTTATGGCAGGGTGAGCAGTTCTTC.

The rearrangement uses TRBV30 and TRBJ1-4; D not resolved. Trimming took off 3 bases at V and 8 bases at J, with 7 bases between the two ends. Looked up from germline, CDR1 is GTSNPN and CDR2 is SVGIG (reference sequence). The CDR3 spans 11 residues. Here the CDR3 DNA reads TGTGCCTGGAGAACACGAGAAAAACTGTTTTTT. This sequence encodes CAWRTREKLFF.

This sequence joins TRBV3-1 (or the pseudogene TRBV3-2) and TRBJ2-3; maybe TRBD1 (6 bases). V lost 4 bases to trimming and J lost 0 bases, with 11 bases between them. This CDR3 is 15 amino acids long. Germline assignment: CDR1 LGHDT and CDR2 YNNKEL (reference sequence). CDR3 nucleotide sequence: TGTGCCAGCAGCCCAGGACAGTTTAGCACAGATACGCAGTATTTT. Translating it yields CASSPGQFSTDTQYF.

V usage is TRBV3-1 (or the pseudogene TRBV3-2) and J usage is TRBJ2-7, with D maybe TRBD2 (6 bases). The V gene's germline CDR1 is LGHDT and CDR2 YNNKEL (reference sequence). V dropped 3 bases and J dropped 5 bases, with 17 bases sitting between them. This CDR3 has 15 residues. DNA for the CDR3: TGTGCCAGCAGCCAGATGAAGGGGAGGACAAACGAGCAGTACTTC. This translates into CASSQMKGRTNEQYF.

The chain couples TRBV5-6 to TRBJ1-4; weak D call: TRBD1 (6 bases). Germline CDR1 is SGHDT and CDR2 is YYEEEE. The CDR3 consists of 15 residues. The ends were cut back, 3 bases at V and 6 bases at J, with 15 bases in the middle. Written as DNA, the CDR3 is TGTGCCAGCAGCTATACAGGGCGTTCGGATGAAAAACTGTTTTTT. This codes for CASSYTGRSDEKLFF.

The chain uses TRBV18 and TRBJ2-7; the match to TRBD2 covers 7 bases. The germline CDR1 and CDR2 sequences are KGHSH and LQKENI. V trimming: 4 bases; J trimming: 2 bases; junction bases outside the gene matches: 2. The CDR3 totals 13 residues. CDR3 sequence: CASSLGLAYEQYF. The CDR3 DNA follows: TGTGCCAGCTCACTCGGACTAGCCTACGAGCAGTACTTC.

V usage is TRBV5-4 and J usage is TRBJ2-1, with D possibly TRBD1 on 5 matching bases. V lost 0 bases and J 5 bases, leaving 12 bases between the germline ends. The germline V gene has CDR1 SGHNT and CDR2 YYREEE (reference sequence). This CDR3 has 15 amino acids. The CDR3 reads CASSLVRGYDNEQFF. The CDR3 DNA sequence: TGTGCCAGCAGCTTGGTTAGGGGCTACGACAATGAGCAGTTCTTC.

This clone was observed a handful of times. The chain employs TRBV27 and TRBJ1-2; the D gene is possibly TRBD1 (5 bases). V dropped 4 bases and J dropped 8 bases, with 23 bases sitting between them. Germline V gene lookup returns CDR1 MNHEY and CDR2 SMNVEV (reference sequence). The CDR3 length is 16 residues. The CDR3 sequence: CASSSGVGRGMGGYTF. As DNA, the CDR3 is TGTGCCAGCAGTTCGGGCGTAGGCCGGGGGATGGGGGGCTACACCTTC.

The V call is TRBV28, the J call TRBJ2-1, with TRBD2 matching over 12 bases. The germline V gene has CDR1 MDHEN and CDR2 SYDVKM. Losses at the gene ends were 4 bases for V and 9 bases for J; bases not matched to a gene: 7. There are 15 residues in the CDR3. CDR3 nucleotide sequence: TGTGCCAGCAGTTCGCCTAGCGGGAGGGTCTTTGAGCAGTTCTTC. Translation gives CASSSPSGRVFEQFF.

In its sample, this clone was seen a few times. The chain has TRBV6-5 and TRBJ2-7; maybe TRBD1 (5 bases). The V and J ends lost 7 bases and 3 bases respectively, with 13 bases between them. Germline V gives CDR1 MNHEY, CDR2 SVGAGI. CDR3 length: 13 residues. The CDR3 DNA sequence: TGTGCCAGCAAGGGGCCCCCTGGCTACGAGCAGTACTTC. The encoded protein is CASKGPPGYEQYF.

V gene TRBV7-3 combines with J gene TRBJ2-1, with 9 bases matching TRBD2. The V gene's germline CDR1 is SGHTA and CDR2 FQGTGA. CDR3 length equals 16 residues. With V trimmed by 2 bases and J by 9 bases, 11 bases remained unmatched. CDR3 DNA: TGTGCCAGCAGCTTAGGCGGGAGGGGCGGTGTGAGTGAGCAGTTCTTC. It codes for CASSLGGRGGVSEQFF. The full variable domain, its missing parts supplied by reference TRBV7-3 and TRBJ2-1, is GAGVSQTPSNKVTEKGKYVELRCDPISGHTALYWYRQSLGQGPEFLIYFQGTGAADDSGLPNDRFFAVRPEGSVSTLKIQRTERGDSAVYLCASSLGGRGGVSEQFFGPGTRLTVL.

CDR3 in DNA: TGTGCCAGCAGTTACTCGTCAGGATTTCAGGCTTTCTTT. Its translation is CASSYSSGFQAFF. The rearrangement joins TRBV6-5 to TRBJ1-1; D unresolved. This CDR3 region has 13 residues. V gave up 0 bases and J gave up 11 bases, with 13 bases separating them. Germline V lookup: CDR1 MNHEY, CDR2 SVGAGI.

V usage is TRBV5-1 and J usage is TRBJ1-1, with D possibly being TRBD1 (5 bases). Per the germline V gene, CDR1 is SGHRS and CDR2 is YFSETQ. This CDR3 has 12 residues. V lost 3 bases and J 6 bases, leaving 9 bases between the germline ends. This chain's CDR3 is CASSSQGSEAFF. CDR3 nucleotide sequence: TGCGCCAGCAGCTCCCAGGGTTCTGAAGCTTTCTTT.

Of note for this clone: The sample holds other DNA sequences that translate to the same CDR3. The V gene is TRBV5-1, the J gene TRBJ2-3, with D tentatively TRBD1 (6 bases). The germline V gene has CDR1 SGHRS and CDR2 YFSETQ. This CDR3 is 14 amino acids long. Trimming shortened V by 0 bases and J by 2 bases, and 7 bases separated the two germline ends. CDR3 DNA sequence: TGCGCCAGCAGCTTGGACAGGGCCACAGATACGCAGTATTTT. Translated: CASSLDRATDTQYF.

The count of this clone is one. This chain links TRBV11-2 with TRBJ1-5; the D gene is possibly TRBD1 (5 bases). Looked up from germline, CDR1 is SGHAT and CDR2 is FQNNGV. Trimming took 5 bases from V and 0 from J, leaving 11 bases between them. CDR3 length: 15 amino acids. The chain's CDR3 is CASSPGGYSNQPQHF. As DNA, the CDR3 is TGTGCCAGCAGCCCCGGGGGATATAGCAATCAGCCCCAGCATTTT.

This sequence joins TRBV7-8 and TRBJ2-3, with D tentatively TRBD2 (5 bases). Germline CDR1 is SGHVS and CDR2 is FQNEAQ. This CDR3 has 16 amino acids. Between the trimmed V and J ends, which lost 2 bases and 2 bases, there was a span of 14 bases. In DNA form, the CDR3 reads TGTGCCAGCAGCTTAAGGCGGGCACATGCCACAGATACGCAGTATTTT. Protein product: CASSLRRAHATDTQYF. The whole variable domain, filled in from reference TRBV7-8 and TRBJ2-3, reads GAGVSQSPRYKVAKRGQDVALRCDPISGHVSLFWYQQALGQGPEFLTYFQNEAQLDKSGLPSDRFFAERPEGSVSTLKIQRTQQEDSAVYLCASSLRRAHATDTQYFGPGTRLTVL.